The next 19 T cell receptor beta chains were all read from a single sample in a study of vaccination effects on CD4 cells after COVID-19. Antigen-specific CD4+ T cells were first expanded with viral peptide pools by the ViraFEST assay and only then sequenced. The authors isolated CD4+ T cells after more than eight days of culture. Each person got two doses of an mRNA SARS-CoV-2 vaccine, BNT162b2 or mRNA-1273. Measured with immunoSEQ multiplex PCR; TCRdb has only the in-frame clones, and not every one. The sample includes about 35,000 clones, approximately 78% seen only once; the top ten take more than 1.3%. These TCRs' antigens remain unknown. The specimen was CD4+ T cells from PBMCs cultured with HCoV-NL63 spike peptides, collected after COVID-19 vaccination. All receptors come from a human donor who received a COVID-19 vaccine. Some clones in this sample may be carry-over from other donors' samples.

V gene TRBV18 combines with J gene TRBJ1-6; D may be TRBD1 (5 bases). The CDR3 is 13 residues long. Germline CDR1 KGHSH, CDR2 LQKENI. Trimming left V 2 bases short and J 6 bases short, with 5 bases between. The CDR3 is CASSPGANSPLHF. The DNA of the CDR3 is TGTGCCAGCTCACCAGGGGCTAATTCACCCCTCCACTTT.

The V and J genes are TRBV6-5 and TRBJ2-7, with D tentatively TRBD2 (5 bases). From germline, CDR1 is MNHEY and CDR2 SVGAGI. This CDR3 contains 13 residues. Trimming took off 9 bases at V and 4 bases at J, with 16 bases between the two ends. The DNA of the CDR3 is TGTGCCAGTTCAAGGGCAGGAGGTTACGAGCAGTACGTC. It specifies CASSRAGGYEQYV.

The gene calls are TRBV5-4 and TRBJ2-2, with D perhaps TRBD2 (5 bases). The V and J ends lost 1 base and 3 bases respectively, with 10 bases between them. Germline CDR1 and CDR2: SGHNT and YYREEE (reference sequence). CDR3 length: 15 residues. This CDR3 is CASSLQRRYTGELFF. DNA for the CDR3: TGTGCCAGCAGCTTGCAGCGGAGATACACCGGGGAGCTGTTTTTT.

This chain connects TRBV9 to TRBJ2-1; 9 bases line up with TRBD2. The CDR3 covers 15 residues. The trim removed 0 bases at V and 3 bases at J, leaving 1 base unmatched. CDR1 SGDLS and CDR2 YYNGEE come from the germline V gene. Here the CDR3 DNA reads TGTGCCAGCAGCGTAGATAGCGGGAGCTACAATGAGCAGTTCTTC. Amino acid sequence: CASSVDSGSYNEQFF. Full variable domain (remainder filled in from reference TRBV9 and TRBJ2-1): DSGVTQTPKHLITATGQRVTLRCSPRSGDLSVYWYQQSLDQGLQFLIQYYNGEERAKGNILERFSAQQFPDLHSELNLSSLELGDSALYFCASSVDSGSYNEQFFGPGTRLTVL.

This rearrangement joins TRBV7-3 to TRBJ2-2; no clear D gene. The CDR3 length is 16 residues. CDR1 and CDR2 (germline): SGHTA, FQGTGA. The ends were cut back, 5 bases at V and 0 bases at J, with 13 bases in the middle. The CDR3 DNA follows: TGTGCCAGCAGCCCCCATGGTGGATCGAACACCGGGGAGCTGTTTTTT. This encodes CASSPHGGSNTGELFF.

The chain joins TRBV7-9 to TRBJ1-3; D uncertain. CDR3 length: 16 residues. The V gene's germline CDR1 is SEHNR and CDR2 FQNEAQ (reference sequence). V was shortened by 7 bases and J by 2 bases, with 18 bases between the two germline ends. The CDR3 DNA reads as TGTGCCAGCACCCTCAGCGGGGTAGAGGCTGGAAACACCATATATTTT. This gives the protein CASTLSGVEAGNTIYF. The full variable domain, in which reference TRBV7-9 and TRBJ1-3 provide the parts outside the CDR3, is DTGVSQNPRHKITKRGQNVTFRCDPISEHNRLYWYRQTLGQGPEFLTYFQNEAQLEKSRLLSDRFSAERPKGSFSTLEIQRTEQGDSAMYLCASTLSGVEAGNTIYFGEGSWLTVV.

The V and J genes are TRBV3-1 (or the pseudogene TRBV3-2) and TRBJ2-1; D may match TRBD1 or TRBD2 (5 bases each). Germline loops: CDR1 LGHDT, CDR2 YNNKEL (reference sequence). Deletions cut 4 bases from V and 5 bases from J, with 12 bases between. This CDR3 contains 14 residues. CDR3 sequence reads: CASSLGPGDNEQFF. CDR3 coding DNA: TGTGCCAGCAGCCTGGGACCCGGCGACAATGAGCAGTTCTTC.

The gene calls are TRBV5-1 and TRBJ2-2; 8 bases align to TRBD1. The CDR3 has 17 amino acids. The V segment lost 8 bases and the J segment 2 bases; nucleotides outside the gene matches: 14. Germline lookup yields CDR1 SGHRS and CDR2 YFSETQ. CDR3 protein: CARPRDRTRINTGELFF. The CDR3 region has the DNA TGCGCCAGACCCCGGGACAGGACAAGAATTAACACCGGGGAGCTGTTTTTT.

In its sample, this clone was seen once. The rearrangement links TRBV7-6 to TRBJ1-2; D is unclear. V lost 0 bases to trimming and J lost 6 bases, with 8 bases between them. Per germline, CDR1 SGHVS and CDR2 FNYEAQ. The CDR3 contains 13 residues. CDR3 nucleotides: TGTGCCAGCAGCTTAGCAAGTGGTGATGGCTACACCTTC. It specifies CASSLASGDGYTF.

The V call is TRBV20-1, the J call TRBJ1-2; D not resolved. This CDR3 contains 13 residues. Trimming left V 3 bases short and J 5 bases short, with 13 bases between. Germline V gives CDR1 DFQATT, CDR2 SNEGSKA (reference sequence). The CDR3, as DNA: TGCAGTGCTAGTGATAACCGCGGGTATGGCTACACCTTC. It codes for CSASDNRGYGYTF.

This clone has a single count. V is TRBV3-1 (or the pseudogene TRBV3-2) and J is TRBJ2-3; 10 bases agree with TRBD1. CDR1 and CDR2 (germline): LGHDT, YNNKEL (reference sequence). The CDR3 is 14 amino acids. V was pared by 8 bases and J by 5 bases, with 7 bases of the junction left unmatched. CDR3 sequence: CASADRGPLDTQYF. DNA of the CDR3: TGTGCCAGCGCAGACAGGGGGCCATTAGATACGCAGTATTTT.

The rearrangement uses TRBV10-1 and TRBJ1-6; 8 nucleotides agree with TRBD1. CDR1 and CDR2 (germline): WNHNN, SYGVQD (reference sequence). The CDR3 runs 13 residues. Germline trimming cut 7 bases from V and 9 bases from J; bases unmatched to any gene: 5. CDR3 residues: CASNDRGSSPLHF. The CDR3 region has the DNA TGCGCCAGCAACGACAGGGGTAGTTCACCCCTCCACTTT.

V gene TRBV12-3 or TRBV12-4 combines with J gene TRBJ2-3; D unclear. V lost 6 bases and J 2 bases, leaving 6 bases between the germline ends. This CDR3 contains 12 residues. The DNA for the CDR3 is TGTGCCAGCAGCCCCTACACAGATACGCAGTATTTT. Translation gives CASSPYTDTQYF.

The chain links TRBV29-1 to TRBJ1-5; TRBD1 might be the D (5 bases). The CDR3 runs 13 residues. The V end lost 4 bases, the J end lost 7 bases, and 14 bases lay between the germline ends. Germline loops: CDR1 SQVTM, CDR2 ANQGSEA. The CDR3 DNA follows: TGCAGCGTTGTCCAGGGAATAGGGCAGCCCCAGCATTTT. This gives the protein CSVVQGIGQPQHF. The full variable domain, completed using reference TRBV29-1 and TRBJ1-5, is SAVISQKPSRDICQRGTSLTIQCQVDSQVTMMFWYRQQPGQSLTLIATANQGSEATYESGFVIDKFPISRPNLTFSTLTVSNMSPEDSSIYLCSVVQGIGQPQHFGDGTRLSIL.

The chain employs TRBV7-6 and TRBJ1-5, with 9 bases lining up with TRBD1. V trimming: 1 base; J trimming: 0 bases; junction bases outside the gene matches: 1. The CDR3 has 16 amino acids. Germline-derived CDR1 and CDR2 are SGHVS and FNYEAQ. The CDR3 nucleotides are TGTGCCAGCAGCTTAGGGACAGGGGATAGCAATCAGCCCCAGCATTTT. It codes for CASSLGTGDSNQPQHF.

The chain joins TRBV6-1 to TRBJ1-5; 7 nucleotides line up with TRBD1. CDR3 size: 16 residues. The germline gives CDR1 MNHNS, CDR2 SASEGT. V was clipped by 0 bases and J by 0 bases; unmatched bases: 2. CDR3 residues: CASSEAGTASNQPQHF. As DNA, the CDR3 is TGTGCCAGCAGTGAAGCTGGGACAGCTAGCAATCAGCCCCAGCATTTT.

This clone showed up just a few times. The chain joins TRBV4-1 to TRBJ2-7; possibly TRBD1 or TRBD2 for D (5 bases each). The CDR3 is made up of 14 amino acids. Trimming removed 3 bases at V and 3 bases at J, with 12 bases between. CDR1 and CDR2 from the germline V gene are MGHRA and YSYEKL. CDR3 protein: CASSHPGQVYEQYV. The CDR3 nucleotides read TGCGCCAGCAGCCACCCGGGGCAGGTCTACGAGCAGTACGTC.

This sequence joins TRBV4-3 and TRBJ1-3, with D uncertain. Trimming stripped 0 bases from V and 1 base from J, with 4 bases between. The CDR3 length is 14 residues. CDR1 and CDR2 (germline): LGHNA, YSLEER. The chain's CDR3 is CASSQDSSGNTIYF. The CDR3 DNA follows: TGCGCCAGCAGCCAAGACAGTTCTGGAAACACCATATATTTT.

The genes are TRBV7-2 and TRBJ1-6; D remains ambiguous. The V end lost 2 bases, the J end lost 7 bases, and 9 bases lay between the germline ends. Germline CDR1 and CDR2: SGHTA and FQGNSA. The CDR3 length is 14 residues. The CDR3 bases are TGTGCCAGCAGCTTATCCGAACGGAATTCACCCCTCCACTTT. It codes for CASSLSERNSPLHF.